The following is a TCR beta chain sequence with its context. It lacks a known antigen. Per-base quality was not reported, and no clone a single base away is much larger than it. TCRbeta CDR3 regions were amplified from genomic DNA using the immunoSEQ Assay, a bias-controlled multiplex PCR. Under the source paper's analysis protocol: The number of nucleated cells in each sample was estimated by amplification of reference gene primers within the assay. To quantify the absolute abundance of each unique TCRbeta CDR3 rearrangement, sequence reads were collapsed and filtered. For each sample, productive Simpson clonality was calculated as the square root of Simpson's diversity index over productive rearrangements. As stored in TCRdb, this immuneACCESS dataset retains in-frame rearrangements with V and J assigned. A fraction of the clones does not appear; measured against another copy, unresolved V genes explain less than half of the discrepancy, and the remainder lacks a known reason. That table is the source of V, J and clone size, and D and trimming were worked out from the DNA. The sample contains about 210,000 clones, approximately 81% of them found a single time. The leading ten clones occupy 8% to 9% of the sample.

Enrolling through a virtual design, the prospective study's participants ranged in age from roughly 18 to 89 years and lived across 20 to 30 United States geographic areas. Cohort assignment in the prospective study relied on participant-reported clinical history from a screening survey and a study questionnaire. Mobile phlebotomists in the prospective study collected whole blood, serum and a nasopharyngeal or oropharyngeal swab from every participant. Participants in the prospective study had the option to provide additional blood draws and questionnaires over a 2-month period. Prospective study blood samples were shipped either frozen or at room temperature before DNA extraction. The sample originates from a study of blood T cell repertoires in COVID-19 (dated by TCRdb to 2020 to 2021). In terms of the full investigation: Samples covering the acute and convalescent phases of COVID-19 were provided by collaborators in the United States, Italy and Spain. The prospective study material was composed of cDNA or gDNA derived from T cells, B-cell-depleted T cells, or PBMCs. The dataset comprised deeply sampled blood TCRbeta repertoires from subjects exposed to, actively infected with, or recovered from COVID-19. The repertoires were made available in a free public database intended to serve as a resource for research on the immune response to SARS-CoV-2. The samples were drawn from two sources: the first 160 participants of the ongoing ImmuneRACE study, and fewer than 1,500 subjects contributed by 6 global collaborators. Nearly every sample came with metadata listing a de-identified subject ID, COVID-19 status, age in years and sex. HLA class I and class II types, where available, came from metadata supplied by the sample provider rather than from assay-based typing.

General findings and caveats noted by the study authors: How much clinical and demographic metadata was included differed by source and by participant, and the metadata was provided uncurated.

Source material: PBMCs or T cells enriched from blood (not recorded which). The TCR sequence derives from a woman between 45 and 65 years old with acute COVID-19.

This receptor has the CDR3 CASSLRQGMHYEQYF. Read as DNA, the sequence is TGTGCCAGTAGCCTAAGACAGGGGATGCACTACGAGCAGTACTTC. Here the chain combines TRBV19 and TRBJ2-7; 8 bases in the junction line up with TRBD1. The CDR3, from cysteine to phenylalanine, totals 15 residues. Only the CDR3 part of the read is kept: 45 bases, read in frame from the first base. At the junction V is shortened by 6 bases and J by 3 bases; bases outside the gene matches: 10. In the germline V gene (reference sequence), CDR1 corresponds to LNHDA and CDR2 to SQIVND.